This T cell receptor beta chain appears in the sequencing data of a study of T cells expressing NK-cell markers. Across the study: Sorted CD3+CD56-NKG2C+, CD3+CD56+NKG2C- and CD3+CD56+NKG2C+ T cells were the source of the TCR beta repertoires.

The CDR3 loop spans 17 amino acids. From germline, CDR1 is MDHEN and CDR2 SYDVKM. TCRdb re-called the 5' RACE reads; one entry per CDR3 protein, DNA not given. Its table lists approximately 150,000 distinct CDR3 sequences. The source material was blood T cells: a sorted CD56 or NKG2C T cell subset, CD4+ or CD8+ T cells, or bulk PBMC T cells (not recorded which). The clonotype originates from a woman aged 18-69 years in good health. This chain connects TRBV28 to TRBJ2-5; TCRdb gives TRBD1 as the D gene, but with no DNA this cannot be confirmed. CDR3 sequence reads: CASSLIYGQGRTETQYF.